This T cell receptor (beta chain) stems from a study of T cell repertoires in cytomegalovirus infection. The overall study: Both CMV infection and a matching HLA type were indicated by public TCR beta signatures.

From germline, CDR1 is DFQATT and CDR2 SNEGSKA (reference sequence). Trimming left V 6 bases short and J 1 base short, with 15 bases between. The CDR3 loop spans 14 amino acids. General study points: Clonotypes of TCR beta that were HLA-C-restricted and CMV-specific dominated the ex vivo response. Identification of carriers of CMV plus the relevant HLA was achieved through cumulative public TCR beta family frequency.

This clonotype was detected only a few times. Its cognate antigen is unknown. TCRdb ran MiXCR on the reads and lists one entry per CDR3 protein. This table has about 300,000 distinct CDR3 sequences, 9.6% appearing once. The sequenced sample was PBMCs. The receptor comes from a human donor in good health (CMV status not recorded). Some clones in this sample may be carry-over from other donors' samples. The genes are TRBV20-1 and TRBJ1-1; no definite D call. The CDR3 coding sequence is TGCAGTGCAAAGGTTCACACCGCGAACACTGAAGCTTTCTTT. This gives the protein CSAKVHTANTEAFF.